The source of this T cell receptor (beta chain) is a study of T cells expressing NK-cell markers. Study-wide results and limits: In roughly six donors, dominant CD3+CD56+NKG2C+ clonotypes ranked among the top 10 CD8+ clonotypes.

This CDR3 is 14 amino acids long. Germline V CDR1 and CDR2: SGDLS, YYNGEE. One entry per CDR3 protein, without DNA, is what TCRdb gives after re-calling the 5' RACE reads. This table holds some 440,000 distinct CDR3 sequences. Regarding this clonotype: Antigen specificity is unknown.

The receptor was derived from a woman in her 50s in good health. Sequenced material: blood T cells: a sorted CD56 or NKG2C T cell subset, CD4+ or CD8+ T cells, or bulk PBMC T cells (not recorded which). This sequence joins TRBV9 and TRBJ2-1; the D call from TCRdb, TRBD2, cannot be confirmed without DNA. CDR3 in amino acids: CASSVGTTLNEQFF.